These T cell receptor beta chains were read from a single sample in a study of cytomegalovirus exposure and HLA in healthy donors. Assay: immunoSEQ multiplex PCR; the TCRdb copy retains only in-frame clones and omits some. Of 90,000 to 120,000 clones in the sample, nearly 80% were seen once. The sample was PBMCs. These receptors were taken from a man in his 60s in good health and CMV-seropositive. Both conserved end residues are part of each CDR3. A D gene is named only where the DNA matches it firmly. Size tells how often a clone was seen (once, few, many) or the class of an expanded clone, and some rows leave it out.

DNA: TGTGCCAGCAGCTTGGGCAGGGGGTCTGGCTACACCTTC
CDR3: CASSLGRGSGYTF
size: few
D: TRBD1
V: TRBV5-4
J: TRBJ1-2

DNA: TGCGCCACCCTGACTCCACCGAAGGATGGCTACACCTTC
CDR3: CATLTPPKDGYTF
size: .
D: .
V: TRBV10-2
J: TRBJ1-2

DNA: TGTGCCAGCAGGGGGACCGCGGGGGGGAAACAAGAGACCCAGTACTTC
CDR3: CASRGTAGGKQETQYF
size: .
D: TRBD2
V: TRBV6-6
J: TRBJ2-5

DNA: TGCGCCAGCAGCTGGGACAGGGGTATTCAGTACTTC
CDR3: CASSWDRGIQYF
size: .
D: TRBD1
V: TRBV5-1
J: TRBJ2-4

DNA: TGTGCCAGCAGCCCCTGGTCAGGGATGGGCTATGGCTACACCTTC
CDR3: CASSPWSGMGYGYTF
size: .
D: .
V: TRBV9
J: TRBJ1-2

DNA: TGCGCCAGCAGTGAAAGCGGGGGGGGTCAAGAGACCCAGTACTTC
CDR3: CASSESGGGQETQYF
size: .
D: TRBD2
V: TRBV10-1
J: TRBJ2-5

DNA: TGCGCCAGCAGCGAAGAGTACGAGCAGTACTTC
CDR3: CASSEEYEQYF
size: once
D: .
V: TRBV5-1
J: TRBJ2-7

DNA: TGTGCCAGCAGTGCCTCGACTAGCGGGGGGAGAGGAGAGACCCAGTACTTC
CDR3: CASSASTSGGRGETQYF
size: once
D: TRBD2
V: TRBV6-1
J: TRBJ2-5

DNA: TGTGCCAGCAGCCGACAGGGGGTACCCTACGAGCAGTACTTC
CDR3: CASSRQGVPYEQYF
size: .
D: TRBD1
V: TRBV9
J: TRBJ2-7

DNA: TGTGCCAGCAGCCCACCAGGGAACACTGAAGCTTTCTTT
CDR3: CASSPPGNTEAFF
size: few
D: .
V: TRBV9
J: TRBJ1-1

DNA: TGTGCCAGCAGTCTCACCGGGACAGGGCCGCTCCAAGGTGAAGCTTTCTTT
CDR3: CASSLTGTGPLQGEAFF
size: .
D: TRBD1
V: TRBV28
J: TRBJ1-1

DNA: TGTGCCAGCAGCTTGGGACAGTCCTACAATGAGCAGTTCTTC
CDR3: CASSLGQSYNEQFF
size: .
D: .
V: TRBV5-8
J: TRBJ2-1

DNA: TGTGCCATCAAGACAGGGATCTACGAGCAGTACTTC
CDR3: CAIKTGIYEQYF
size: .
D: TRBD1
V: TRBV10-3
J: TRBJ2-7

DNA: TGTGCCAGCAGTGGGGACAGAGTTAATGAAAAACTGTTTTTT
CDR3: CASSGDRVNEKLFF
size: .
D: TRBD1
V: TRBV6-5
J: TRBJ1-4

DNA: TGCGCCAGCACCCTTGGAGGGACTAGCGGGGACTCCTACGAGCAGTACTTC
CDR3: CASTLGGTSGDSYEQYF
size: .
D: TRBD2
V: TRBV5-1
J: TRBJ2-7

DNA: TGTGCCAGCAGCTTGGGCGGGGGCAGCTCCTACAATGAGCAGTTCTTC
CDR3: CASSLGGGSSYNEQFF
size: once
D: .
V: TRBV5-4
J: TRBJ2-1

DNA: TGTGCCAGTAGTATTGAAAGGCAGGTGAACACTGAAGCTTTCTTT
CDR3: CASSIERQVNTEAFF
size: .
D: .
V: TRBV19
J: TRBJ1-1

DNA: TGTGCCAGCAGCCAAGAGACCGGCGGAAGGAATTACCCGAACACTGAAGCTTTCTTT
CDR3: CASSQETGGRNYPNTEAFF
size: .
D: .
V: TRBV4-2
J: TRBJ1-1

DNA: TGTGCCAGCAGCCACAGGACGCTAGCGGGGGTGACCCAGTACTTC
CDR3: CASSHRTLAGVTQYF
size: .
D: TRBD2
V: TRBV11-2
J: TRBJ2-5

DNA: TGTGCCAGCAGCGACTACAGGGAATATGAAAAACTGTTTTTT
CDR3: CASSDYREYEKLFF
size: .
D: .
V: TRBV25-1
J: TRBJ1-4

DNA: TGTGCCACGGGAGTTGGCTCGGGAAACACCATATATTTT
CDR3: CATGVGSGNTIYF
size: few
D: .
V: TRBV28
J: TRBJ1-3

DNA: TGTGCCAGCAGTTACCGCGGGCTCGGAGAGCAGTACTTC
CDR3: CASSYRGLGEQYF
size: .
D: .
V: TRBV6-6
J: TRBJ2-7

DNA: TGTGCCAGCAGTTTAATAGGGAGGACAGGGGCTGTCGAGCAGTACTTC
CDR3: CASSLIGRTGAVEQYF
size: .
D: TRBD1
V: TRBV27
J: TRBJ2-7

DNA: TGTGCCAGTAGCCTGACTAGCGGGGGGTCCTACAATGAGCAGTTCTTC
CDR3: CASSLTSGGSYNEQFF
size: .
D: TRBD2
V: TRBV19
J: TRBJ2-1

DNA: TGTGCCAGCAGTCCCCGAGGCAGCGGGGAGCTGTTTTTT
CDR3: CASSPRGSGELFF
size: .
D: .
V: TRBV2
J: TRBJ2-2

DNA: TGCGCCAGCAGCCCGCTAGGGGGCCGGGTTTCACCCCTCCACTTT
CDR3: CASSPLGGRVSPLHF
size: .
D: TRBD1
V: TRBV4-1
J: TRBJ1-6

DNA: TGTGCCAGCAGCCAGGATACAGGGGGGGATCAGCCCCAGCATTTT
CDR3: CASSQDTGGDQPQHF
size: .
D: TRBD1
V: TRBV4-2
J: TRBJ1-5

DNA: TGTGCCAGCAGCCAACGGGACAAGCTCAACTACGAGCAGTACTTC
CDR3: CASSQRDKLNYEQYF
size: once
D: .
V: TRBV5-4
J: TRBJ2-7

DNA: TGCGCCAGCAGGACTTCGACCGGGACAAGCACAGATACGCAGTATTTT
CDR3: CASRTSTGTSTDTQYF
size: .
D: .
V: TRBV5-1
J: TRBJ2-3

DNA: TGTGCCAGCAGCAAAGGGTTAGGGAGACAGGCTATCAATGAGCAGTTCTTC
CDR3: CASSKGLGRQAINEQFF
size: once
D: .
V: TRBV21-1
J: TRBJ2-1

DNA: TGTGCCAGCTCCCCTACGACTGAAGCTTTCTTT
CDR3: CASSPTTEAFF
size: .
D: .
V: TRBV18
J: TRBJ1-1

DNA: TGTGCCAGCAGCGCGAGAGGAGATACGCAGTATTTT
CDR3: CASSARGDTQYF
size: .
D: .
V: TRBV7-2
J: TRBJ2-3

DNA: TGTGCCAGCAGCTTCGGTCCGGCCAGCGAGGAGACCCAGTACTTC
CDR3: CASSFGPASEETQYF
size: once
D: .
V: TRBV7-9
J: TRBJ2-5

DNA: TGTGCCAGCAGCCTGACAGGGGGTGAAAAACTGTTTTTT
CDR3: CASSLTGGEKLFF
size: .
D: TRBD1
V: TRBV16
J: TRBJ1-4

DNA: TGTGTCAGAAGCGCACAGGGTGCCTACGAGCAGTACTTC
CDR3: CVRSAQGAYEQYF
size: .
D: .
V: TRBV7-5
J: TRBJ2-7

DNA: TGCAGCGTTTGGGACAGGGTCTCTGGAAACACCATATATTTT
CDR3: CSVWDRVSGNTIYF
size: .
D: TRBD1
V: TRBV29-1
J: TRBJ1-3

DNA: TGTGCCAGCAGCTTGGGTGGCGGGTCGCCTGGAAACACCATATATTTT
CDR3: CASSLGGGSPGNTIYF
size: .
D: .
V: TRBV5-4
J: TRBJ1-3

DNA: TGTGCCAGCAGCTTGGCCGAGTCTCGAAACCCGTATTTT
CDR3: CASSLAESRNPYF
size: .
D: .
V: TRBV5-8
J: TRBJ2-3

DNA: TGTGCCAGCCTGGCGGGGTGGGGGGGAGGATACGAGCAGTACTTC
CDR3: CASLAGWGGGYEQYF
size: .
D: TRBD2
V: TRBV6-5
J: TRBJ2-7

DNA: TGTGCCAGCAGCTTAAGGGGAGGGGGGGGCCACACCGGGGAGCTGTTTTTT
CDR3: CASSLRGGGGHTGELFF
size: .
D: .
V: TRBV11-2
J: TRBJ2-2

DNA: TGTGCCAGCAGCCCTACGACGGGGAACACTGAAGCTTTCTTT
CDR3: CASSPTTGNTEAFF
size: .
D: .
V: TRBV16
J: TRBJ1-1

DNA: TGTGCCAGCAGGGTACTAGCGGGGGCTGGAGATACGCAGTATTTT
CDR3: CASRVLAGAGDTQYF
size: .
D: TRBD2
V: TRBV6-1
J: TRBJ2-3

DNA: TGTGCCAGCAGCTCGGGGGACAGGTTTAATGAAAAACTGTTTTTT
CDR3: CASSSGDRFNEKLFF
size: .
D: TRBD1
V: TRBV11-2
J: TRBJ1-4

DNA: TGTGCCAGCAGTACAATATCCAGGGATGAGCAGTTCTTC
CDR3: CASSTISRDEQFF
size: .
D: .
V: TRBV6-5
J: TRBJ2-1

DNA: TGTGCCAGTAGTAACCACAGGAACTTCTACGAGCAGTACTTC
CDR3: CASSNHRNFYEQYF
size: .
D: .
V: TRBV19
J: TRBJ2-7

DNA: TGTTCCAGCAGCTCGACGGGACTAGCGGGGCCGTATACGCAGTATTTT
CDR3: CSSSSTGLAGPYTQYF
size: .
D: TRBD2
V: TRBV7-9
J: TRBJ2-3